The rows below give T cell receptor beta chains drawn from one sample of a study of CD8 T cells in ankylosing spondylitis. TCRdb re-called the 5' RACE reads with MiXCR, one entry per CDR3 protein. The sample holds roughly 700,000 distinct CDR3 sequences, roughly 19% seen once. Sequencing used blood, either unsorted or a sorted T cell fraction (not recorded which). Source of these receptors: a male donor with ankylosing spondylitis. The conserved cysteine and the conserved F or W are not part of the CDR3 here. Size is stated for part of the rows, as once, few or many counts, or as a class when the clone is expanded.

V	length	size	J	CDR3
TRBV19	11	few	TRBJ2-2	ASSRLNTGELF
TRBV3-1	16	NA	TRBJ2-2	ASSLISLAGKRTGELF
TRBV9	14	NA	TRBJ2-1	ASSGGLGPVEIEQF
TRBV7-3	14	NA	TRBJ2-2	ASSLGGQGNTGELF
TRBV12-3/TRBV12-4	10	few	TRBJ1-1	ASRGWDTEAF
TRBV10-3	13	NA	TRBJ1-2	AISDTTGGLGGYT
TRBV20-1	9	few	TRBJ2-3	SAWDSPQKY
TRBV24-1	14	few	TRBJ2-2	ATSDFSAETTGELF
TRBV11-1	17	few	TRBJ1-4	ASSSYAGTEEPTNEKLF
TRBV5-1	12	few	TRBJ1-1	ASSLANKETEAF
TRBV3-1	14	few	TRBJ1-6	ASSPWTGSGNSPLH
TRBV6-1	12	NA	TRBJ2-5	ASSMGALGETQY
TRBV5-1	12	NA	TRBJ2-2	ASSLERASGELF
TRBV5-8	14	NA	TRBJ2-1	ASSLVEAGRGDEQF
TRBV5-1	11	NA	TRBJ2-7	ASSPTGPGEQY
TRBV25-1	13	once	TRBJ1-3	ASSAGHRSGNTIY
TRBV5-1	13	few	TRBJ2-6	ASSPEGAGANVLT
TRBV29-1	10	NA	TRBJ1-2	SVSDRVDGYT
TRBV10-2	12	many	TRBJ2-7	ASSESWGPYEQY
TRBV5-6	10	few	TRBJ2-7	ASSLQGTEQY
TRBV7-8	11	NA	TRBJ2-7	ASSPMGLYEQY
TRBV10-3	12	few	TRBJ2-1	AISIAGANNEQF
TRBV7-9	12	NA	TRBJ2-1	ASSLVSTTGEQF
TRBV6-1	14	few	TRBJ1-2	ASSEWSWERGTGYT
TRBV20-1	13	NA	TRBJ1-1	SARGVSAGDTEAF
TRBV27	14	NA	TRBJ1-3	ASSPRLGLSGNTIY
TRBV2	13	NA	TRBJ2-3	ASSGLATHTDTQY
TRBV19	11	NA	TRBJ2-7	ASTDTPPYEQY
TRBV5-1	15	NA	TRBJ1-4	ASSLRGRGRLNEKLF
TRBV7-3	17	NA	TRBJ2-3	ASSFIETSVEGHTDTQY
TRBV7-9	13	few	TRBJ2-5	ASSQPQGGQETQY
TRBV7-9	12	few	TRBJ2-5	ASSGLANQETQY
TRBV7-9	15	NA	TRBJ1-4	ASSYLPGGETNEKLF
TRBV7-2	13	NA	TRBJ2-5	ASTRHGLTQETQY
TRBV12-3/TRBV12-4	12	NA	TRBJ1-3	ASGGASGSNTIY
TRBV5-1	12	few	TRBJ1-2	ASSLGGQNNGYT
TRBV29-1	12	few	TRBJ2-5	SVVHRGNQETQY
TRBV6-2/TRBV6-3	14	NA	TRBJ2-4	ASRQTSGRAKNIQY
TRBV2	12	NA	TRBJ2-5	ATKTSGNQETQY
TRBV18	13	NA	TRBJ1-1	ASSPWAGMNTEAF
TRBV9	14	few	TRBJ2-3	ASSVAISGSTDTQY